The 31 T cell receptor beta chains below all came from one sample that was sequenced in a study of cytomegalovirus exposure and HLA in healthy donors. Primers for the PCR totalled 60 Vbeta and 13 Jbeta. Generated by immunoSEQ multiplex PCR, the TCRdb table keeps only in-frame clones and is missing some. The table includes around 190,000 clones, approximately 80% detected once. The sample was PBMCs. These receptors all stem from a woman aged 45-65 years in good health and CMV-seronegative.

V and J are TRBV28 and TRBJ2-5; perhaps TRBD1 as D (6 bases). V was cut by 7 bases and J by 2 bases, with 14 bases left in between. CDR1 and CDR2 from the germline V gene are MDHEN and SYDVKM. This CDR3 is 14 amino acids long. The CDR3 DNA is TGTGCCAGCAACAGCAGGGGTGGTCAAGAGACCCAGTACTTC. Translating it yields CASNSRGGQETQYF.

J is TRBJ2-2 and V is TRBV19, with D perhaps matching TRBD1 (6 bases). Trimming shortened V by 4 bases and J by 3 bases, and 9 bases separated the two germline ends. This CDR3 contains 14 residues. In germline, CDR1 is LNHDA, CDR2 SQIVND (reference sequence). CDR3 sequence: CASSNRAYTGELFF. In DNA form, the CDR3 reads TGTGCCAGTAGTAACAGGGCATACACCGGGGAGCTGTTTTTT.

The genes are TRBV10-1 and TRBJ2-5, with D possibly being TRBD1 (5 bases). Germline V gives CDR1 WNHNN, CDR2 SYGVQD (reference sequence). V was cut by 0 bases and J by 2 bases, with 7 bases left in between. The CDR3 runs 14 residues. The CDR3 loop reads CASSESTAQETQYF. For the CDR3, the DNA is TGCGCCAGCAGTGAGTCGACAGCACAAGAGACCCAGTACTTC.

This clone was recorded a few times. Other DNA variants within this sample encode the same CDR3. The rearrangement uses TRBV28 and TRBJ2-7; 13 nucleotides match TRBD2. The CDR3 spans 14 residues. CDR1 is MDHEN, CDR2 SYDVKM, per germline. V gave up 6 bases and J gave up 3 bases; unmatched junction bases: 2. CDR3 nucleotides: TGTGCCAGCAGCCGGACTAGCGGGGGCTACGAGCAGTACTTC. Translating gives CASSRTSGGYEQYF.

This chain uses TRBV5-1 with TRBJ2-1, with 15 nucleotides matching TRBD2. The germline gives CDR1 SGHRS, CDR2 YFSETQ. This CDR3 comprises 16 residues. V lost 4 bases, J lost 2 bases, and 1 base stayed unmatched. The CDR3 DNA is TGCGCCAGCAGCAGGACTAGCGGGGGGGCCTACAATGAGCAGTTCTTC. This encodes CASSRTSGGAYNEQFF.

The count of this clone is one. This sequence joins TRBV5-6 and TRBJ2-1; no reliable D call. Germline assignment: CDR1 SGHDT and CDR2 YYEEEE. Trimming shortened V by 0 bases and J by 4 bases, and 5 bases separated the two germline ends. The CDR3 totals 13 residues. This CDR3 reads CASSLGSYNEQFF. The CDR3 nucleotides are TGTGCCAGCAGCTTGGGCAGTTACAATGAGCAGTTCTTC.

The genes are TRBV9 and TRBJ2-1; D may be TRBD1 (6 bases). V was cut by 0 bases and J by 4 bases, with 11 bases left in between. Germline V gene lookup returns CDR1 SGDLS and CDR2 YYNGEE. The CDR3 covers 15 residues. DNA for the CDR3: TGTGCCAGCAGCGTAGGGGACACTCGTTACAATGAGCAGTTCTTC. It codes for CASSVGDTRYNEQFF. Full variable domain (outside the CDR3, taken from reference TRBV9 and TRBJ2-1): DSGVTQTPKHLITATGQRVTLRCSPRSGDLSVYWYQQSLDQGLQFLIQYYNGEERAKGNILERFSAQQFPDLHSELNLSSLELGDSALYFCASSVGDTRYNEQFFGPGTRLTVL.

This clone has just one count. The gene calls are TRBV9 and TRBJ2-5; 11 bases agree with TRBD2. The CDR3 contains 16 residues. Germline V gives CDR1 SGDLS, CDR2 YYNGEE. V lost 2 bases and J lost 5; bases outside the gene matches: 8. The CDR3 DNA sequence: TGTGCCAGCAGCGTCACCCGTGGACTAGCGGGCGAGACCCAGTACTTC. Encoded protein: CASSVTRGLAGETQYF.

The rearrangement links TRBV2 to TRBJ1-2, with 7 nucleotides matching TRBD1. The trim removed 3 bases at V and 1 base at J, leaving 5 bases unmatched. Germline V CDR1 and CDR2: SNHLY, FYNNEI. The CDR3 runs to 15 residues. CDR3 loop: CASSDPGQNNYGYTF. The CDR3, as DNA: TGTGCCAGCAGTGATCCGGGACAGAATAACTATGGCTACACCTTC. The full variable domain, completed using reference TRBV2 and TRBJ1-2, is EPEVTQTPSHQVTQMGQEVILRCVPISNHLYFYWYRQILGQKVEFLVSFYNNEISEKSEIFDDQFSVERPDGSNFTLKIRSTKLEDSAMYFCASSDPGQNNYGYTFGSGTRLTVV.

The J gene is TRBJ1-5, the V gene TRBV7-8, with D maybe TRBD1 (5 bases). Germline loops: CDR1 SGHVS, CDR2 FQNEAQ. V dropped 5 bases and J dropped 0 bases, with 11 bases sitting between them. This CDR3 is built from 15 residues. The CDR3 is CASSQGDYSNQPQHF. CDR3 sequence (DNA): TGTGCCAGCAGCCAAGGGGACTATAGCAATCAGCCCCAGCATTTT. Combining the CDR3 with reference TRBV7-8 and TRBJ1-5 gives the whole variable domain GAGVSQSPRYKVAKRGQDVALRCDPISGHVSLFWYQQALGQGPEFLTYFQNEAQLDKSGLPSDRFFAERPEGSVSTLKIQRTQQEDSAVYLCASSQGDYSNQPQHFGDGTRLSIL.

Only one count was recorded for this clone. This rearrangement joins TRBV19 to TRBJ1-4; D may be TRBD1 (6 bases). Germline-derived CDR1 and CDR2 are LNHDA and SQIVND (reference sequence). Trimming removed 5 bases from V and 2 bases from J, with 12 bases in between. This CDR3 region has 15 residues. The CDR3 nucleotides are TGTGCCAGTAGTCGGATGGGGGCTACTAATGAAAAACTGTTTTTT. It specifies CASSRMGATNEKLFF.

The V gene is TRBV4-3, the J gene TRBJ1-2, with D hard to call. The CDR3 is 13 residues long. From germline, CDR1 is LGHNA and CDR2 YSLEER. V lost 1 base and J lost 4, with 7 bases in between. The CDR3 coding sequence is TGCGCCAGCAGCCAAGTGCCAGGCTATGGCTACACCTTC. As protein: CASSQVPGYGYTF.

The rearrangement joins TRBV28 to TRBJ2-4; TRBD2 might be the D (6 bases). This CDR3 contains 14 residues. Trimming took off 4 bases at V and 9 bases at J, with 16 bases between the two ends. Germline-derived CDR1 and CDR2 are MDHEN and SYDVKM. The CDR3 region is CASSYAGTRGIQYF. CDR3 bases: TGTGCCAGCAGTTACGCCGGGACTCGCGGCATTCAGTACTTC.

The rearrangement uses TRBV7-2 and TRBJ1-6; weak D call: TRBD1 (5 bases). Per the germline V gene, CDR1 is SGHTA and CDR2 is FQGNSA. V shed 4 bases and J shed 8 bases, with 15 bases lying between them. The CDR3 totals 15 residues. CDR3 amino acids: CASSSRVAGDSPLHF. The CDR3 DNA sequence: TGTGCCAGCAGCTCCAGGGTTGCAGGTGATTCACCCCTCCACTTT.

The chain uses TRBV29-1 and TRBJ2-7, with D uncertain. V was pared by 1 base and J by 1 base, with 8 bases between. CDR1 and CDR2 from the germline V gene are SQVTM and ANQGSEA. The CDR3 totals 13 residues. CDR3 region: CSVEAEDSYEQYF. CDR3 nucleotide sequence: TGCAGCGTTGAAGCAGAAGATTCCTACGAGCAGTACTTC.

Details on this clone: Sequence at one end of the junction differs from germline and may be a read error. At the DNA level, this CDR3 is encoded by other sequences in the same sample as well. V usage is TRBV7-2 and J usage is TRBJ2-2; D might be TRBD1 (5 bases). There are 15 residues in the CDR3. CDR1 and CDR2 (germline): SGHTA, FQGNSA. The CDR3 sequence is CASSLHRMNTGELFF. In DNA form, the CDR3 reads TGCGCCAGCAGCCTCCACAGGATGAACACCGGGGAGCTGTTTTTT.

The chain carries TRBV5-4 and TRBJ1-1; 8 nucleotides line up with TRBD1. V gave up 5 bases and J gave up 0 bases; unmatched junction bases: 12. The CDR3 spans 17 residues. Germline assignment: CDR1 SGHNT and CDR2 YYREEE (reference sequence). The CDR3: CASSVAGGAGVNTEAFF. CDR3 bases: TGTGCCAGCAGTGTAGCAGGGGGCGCGGGGGTGAACACTGAAGCTTTCTTT.

The chain uses TRBV7-2 and TRBJ2-5; D is perhaps TRBD1 (6 bases). V dropped 5 bases and J dropped 5 bases, with 15 bases sitting between them. The CDR3 extends over 14 amino acids. The germline CDR1 and CDR2 sequences are SGHTA and FQGNSA. CDR3: CASSPQRGHETQYF. The CDR3 DNA sequence: TGTGCCAGCAGCCCGCAGAGGGGACACGAGACCCAGTACTTC.

The V gene is TRBV5-1, the J gene TRBJ2-5; 7 bases map to TRBD2. Germline CDR1 SGHRS, CDR2 YFSETQ. The CDR3 is made up of 14 amino acids. Trimming cost V 7 bases and J 1 base; bases outside gene matches: 7. The CDR3 spells CASGGGSPQETQYF. The CDR3 DNA follows: TGCGCCAGCGGGGGGGGGAGCCCCCAAGAGACCCAGTACTTC.

This clone occurred a few times. The chain combines TRBV27 with TRBJ2-5; TRBD1 matches 11 bases. Trimming cost V 4 bases and J 5 bases; bases outside gene matches: 6. CDR3 length: 15 amino acids. The germline CDR1 and CDR2 sequences are MNHEY and SMNVEV (reference sequence). CDR3 amino acids: CASSSGTGGVETQYF. The CDR3 DNA reads as TGTGCCAGCAGTTCCGGGACAGGGGGAGTGGAGACCCAGTACTTC.

The rearrangement uses TRBV2 and TRBJ2-2, with TRBD1 identical over 7 bases. This CDR3 is built from 13 residues. Germline loops: CDR1 SNHLY, CDR2 FYNNEI. Trimming took 6 bases from V and 6 from J; bases not matched to a gene: 4. The CDR3 reads CASRNRGSGELFF. The CDR3 nucleotides are TGTGCCAGCAGAAACAGGGGTTCCGGGGAGCTGTTTTTT.

V usage is TRBV6-5 and J usage is TRBJ1-1; D remains ambiguous. V shed 7 bases and J shed 1 base, with 13 bases lying between them. The germline V gene encodes CDR1 MNHEY and CDR2 SVGAGI. The CDR3 extends over 14 amino acids. The CDR3 spells CASIQRGKNTEAFF. The DNA for the CDR3 is TGTGCCAGCATCCAAAGAGGGAAGAACACTGAAGCTTTCTTT.

This clone was observed a few times. V gene TRBV4-2 combines with J gene TRBJ1-2; no reliable D call. V was clipped by 0 bases and J by 8 bases, with 10 bases between them. The CDR3 totals 13 residues. CDR1 and CDR2 (germline): LGHNA, YNFKEQ. The CDR3 DNA reads as TGTGCCAGCAGCCAAGAAAGCACGAGCGGCTACACCTTC. Its translation is CASSQESTSGYTF.

The DNA of the CDR3 is TGTGCCAGCAGTACCGAGACGGGACAGGGGGGCGAGCAGTACTTC. Encoded protein: CASSTETGQGGEQYF. The chain recombines TRBV6-5 with TRBJ2-7; 11 positions agree with TRBD1. CDR3 length: 15 amino acids. From germline, CDR1 is MNHEY and CDR2 SVGAGI. After removal of 5 bases from V and 6 bases from J, the junction contained 9 bases not matched to a gene.

V is TRBV10-3 and J is TRBJ2-2; D may be TRBD1 (5 bases). The CDR3 has 13 residues. Trimming left V 7 bases short and J 7 bases short, with 13 bases between. Germline V gene sequence: CDR1 ENHRY, CDR2 SYGVKD. CDR3 loop: CAINQQASGELFF. CDR3 nucleotides: TGTGCCATCAACCAACAGGCCAGCGGGGAGCTGTTTTTT.

The J gene is TRBJ2-7, the V gene TRBV7-9, with TRBD1 as a possible D gene (6 bases). Trimming removed 5 bases from V and 4 bases from J, with 15 bases in between. This CDR3 comprises 14 residues. Germline V gives CDR1 SEHNR, CDR2 FQNEAQ (reference sequence). CDR3 loop: CASSPGQLIYEQYF. The CDR3 bases are TGTGCCAGCAGCCCGGGACAACTTATTTACGAGCAGTACTTC.

This chain joins TRBV9 and TRBJ2-7, with TRBD2 identical over 13 bases. Per the germline V gene, CDR1 is SGDLS and CDR2 is YYNGEE. Losses at the gene ends were 4 bases for V and 5 bases for J; bases not matched to a gene: 6. CDR3 length: 15 amino acids. For the CDR3, the DNA is TGTGCCAGCAGCCAACGGACTAGCGGGAGAGACGAGCAGTACTTC. It is translated as CASSQRTSGRDEQYF.

The chain couples TRBV19 to TRBJ2-2; 9 nucleotides match TRBD1. The germline gives CDR1 LNHDA, CDR2 SQIVND (reference sequence). V dropped 5 bases and J dropped 1; count of bases not matched to a gene: 5. This CDR3 comprises 16 residues. CDR3 nucleotides: TGTGCCAGTAGTTTCACGGACAGGGGGAACACCGGGGAGCTGTTTTTT. Its translation is CASSFTDRGNTGELFF.

The chain joins TRBV18 to TRBJ2-1; 8 bases map to TRBD2. V shed 0 bases and J 4 bases; nucleotides not matched to a gene: 5. This CDR3 has 16 residues. Germline-derived CDR1 and CDR2 are KGHSH and LQKENI. The CDR3 DNA sequence: TGTGCCAGCTCACCACCAGGCAGCGGGGGTTACAATGAGCAGTTCTTC. Its translation: CASSPPGSGGYNEQFF.

V usage is TRBV6-6 and J usage is TRBJ1-2, with 8 bases fitting TRBD1. This CDR3 region has 15 residues. Per the germline V gene, CDR1 is MNHNY and CDR2 is SVGAGI (reference sequence). V was clipped by 4 bases and J by 1 base; unmatched bases: 5. The CDR3 coding sequence is TGTGCCAGCAGTTCCCGGACAGGGTTTAACTATGGCTACACCTTC. Translation gives CASSSRTGFNYGYTF.

The gene calls are TRBV14 and TRBJ1-4, with unresolved D. This CDR3 comprises 13 residues. V dropped 4 bases and J dropped 14 bases, with 17 bases sitting between them. The V gene's germline CDR1 is SGHDN and CDR2 FVKESK. The CDR3 spells CASSRPTGGSLFF. CDR3 nucleotide sequence: TGTGCCAGCAGCCGGCCTACGGGCGGGAGTCTGTTTTTT.